This T cell receptor (beta chain) is from a study of T-cell memory formation after mild COVID-19. Each CDR3 protein gets one entry after TCRdb re-called the 5' RACE reads with MiXCR. This table holds about 400,000 distinct CDR3 sequences, about 20% found once. This clonotype showed up just a few times. V was clipped by 3 bases and J by 3 bases, with 6 bases between them. The CDR3 length is 12 residues. Sequencing was done on a sample of PBMCs or a T cell subset sorted from them (not recorded which). The chain employs TRBV12-3 or TRBV12-4 and TRBJ2-7; D gene uncertain. This clonotype originated in a man aged 18 to 30 who had mild COVID-19 (a few samples of this study predate the infection). Cell type and time point are not known. CDR3: CASSFTIYEQYF. The CDR3 DNA is TGTGCCAGCAGTTTTACTATCTACGAGCAGTACTTC.